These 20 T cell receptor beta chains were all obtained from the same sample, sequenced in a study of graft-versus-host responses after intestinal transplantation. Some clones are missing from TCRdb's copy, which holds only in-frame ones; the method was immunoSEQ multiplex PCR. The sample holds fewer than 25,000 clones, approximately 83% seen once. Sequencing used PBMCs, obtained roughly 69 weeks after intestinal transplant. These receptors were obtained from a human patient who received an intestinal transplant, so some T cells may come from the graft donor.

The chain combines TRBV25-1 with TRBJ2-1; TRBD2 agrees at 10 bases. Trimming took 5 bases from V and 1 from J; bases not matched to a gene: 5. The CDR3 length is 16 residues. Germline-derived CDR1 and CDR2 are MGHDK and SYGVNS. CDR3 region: CASSPLAGESYNEQFF. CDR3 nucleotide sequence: TGTGCCAGCAGTCCGCTAGCGGGAGAATCCTACAATGAGCAGTTCTTC.

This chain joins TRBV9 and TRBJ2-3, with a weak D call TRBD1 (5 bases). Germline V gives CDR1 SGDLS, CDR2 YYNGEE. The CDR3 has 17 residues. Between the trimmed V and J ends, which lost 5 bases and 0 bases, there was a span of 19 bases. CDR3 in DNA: TGTGCCAGCAGTCCTGGATGGGGCTCCCGAAGCACAGATACGCAGTATTTT. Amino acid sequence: CASSPGWGSRSTDTQYF.

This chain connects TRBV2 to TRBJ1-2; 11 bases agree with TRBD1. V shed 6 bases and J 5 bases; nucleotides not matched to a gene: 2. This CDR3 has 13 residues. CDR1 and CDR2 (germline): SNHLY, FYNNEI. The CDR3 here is CASRGQGAYGYTF. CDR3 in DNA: TGTGCCAGCAGAGGACAGGGGGCGTATGGCTACACCTTC.

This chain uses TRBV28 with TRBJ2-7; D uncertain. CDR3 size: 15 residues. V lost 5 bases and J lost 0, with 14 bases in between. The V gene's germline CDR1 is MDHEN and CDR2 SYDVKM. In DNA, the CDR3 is TGTGCCAGCAGTCTTGACAAGTTTTACTCCTACGAGCAGTACTTC. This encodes CASSLDKFYSYEQYF.

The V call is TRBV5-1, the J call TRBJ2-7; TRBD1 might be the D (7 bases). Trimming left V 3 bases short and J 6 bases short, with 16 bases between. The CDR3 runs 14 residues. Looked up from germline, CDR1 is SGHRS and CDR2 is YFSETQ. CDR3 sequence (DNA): TGCGCCAGCAGCTACTACAGGGGAGGCGGCGAGCAGTACTTC. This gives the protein CASSYYRGGGEQYF.

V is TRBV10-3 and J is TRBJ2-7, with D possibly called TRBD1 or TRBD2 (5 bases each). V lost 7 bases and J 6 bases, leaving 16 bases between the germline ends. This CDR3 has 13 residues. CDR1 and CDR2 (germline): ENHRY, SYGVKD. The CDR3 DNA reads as TGTGCCATCAAGGGGACGGCCTCCGGCGAGCAGTACTTC. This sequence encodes CAIKGTASGEQYF.

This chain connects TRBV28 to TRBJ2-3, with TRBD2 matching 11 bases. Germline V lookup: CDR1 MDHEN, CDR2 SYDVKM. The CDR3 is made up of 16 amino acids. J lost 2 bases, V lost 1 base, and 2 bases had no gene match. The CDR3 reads CASSLLTSGVTDTQYF. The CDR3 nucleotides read TGTGCCAGCAGTTTATTGACTAGCGGGGTCACAGATACGCAGTATTTT.

This CDR3 is CSVERGQGAGGEQFF. CDR3 nucleotide sequence: TGCAGCGTTGAGCGCGGGCAGGGGGCTGGAGGGGAGCAGTTCTTC. The genes are TRBV29-1 and TRBJ2-1; 8 nucleotides agree with TRBD1. J lost 10 bases, V lost 3 bases, and 14 bases had no gene match. Germline lookup yields CDR1 SQVTM and CDR2 ANQGSEA. The length of the CDR3 is 15 residues.

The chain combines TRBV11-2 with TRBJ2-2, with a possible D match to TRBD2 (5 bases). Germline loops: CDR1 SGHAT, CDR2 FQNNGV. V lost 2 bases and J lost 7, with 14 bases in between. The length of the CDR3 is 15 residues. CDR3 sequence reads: CASSLLGSLGGELFF. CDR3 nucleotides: TGTGCCAGCAGCTTATTGGGGAGTTTGGGCGGGGAGCTGTTTTTT.

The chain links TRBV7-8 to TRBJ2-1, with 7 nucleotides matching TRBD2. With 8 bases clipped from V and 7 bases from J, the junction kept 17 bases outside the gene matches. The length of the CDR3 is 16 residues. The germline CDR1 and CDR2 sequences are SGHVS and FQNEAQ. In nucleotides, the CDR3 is TGTGCCAGCTTGGGGGGTTTTGCGGGAGTGGTTAATGAGCAGTTCTTC. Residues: CASLGGFAGVVNEQFF.

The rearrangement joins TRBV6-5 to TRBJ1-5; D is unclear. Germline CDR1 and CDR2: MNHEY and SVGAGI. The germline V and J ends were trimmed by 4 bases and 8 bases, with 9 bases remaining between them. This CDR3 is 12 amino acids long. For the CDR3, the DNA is TGTGCCAGCAGTTTCCGCGGGGAGCCCCAGCATTTT. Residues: CASSFRGEPQHF.

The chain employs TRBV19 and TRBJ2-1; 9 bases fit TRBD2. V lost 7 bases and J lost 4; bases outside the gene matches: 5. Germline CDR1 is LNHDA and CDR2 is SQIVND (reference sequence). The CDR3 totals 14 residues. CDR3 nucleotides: TGTGCCAGTAACGCGGGAGGGCTGTACAATGAGCAGTTCTTC. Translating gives CASNAGGLYNEQFF.

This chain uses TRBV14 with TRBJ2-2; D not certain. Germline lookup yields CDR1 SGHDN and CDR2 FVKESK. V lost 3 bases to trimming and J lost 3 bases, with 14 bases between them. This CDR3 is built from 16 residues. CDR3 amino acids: CASSHFSAKDTGELFF. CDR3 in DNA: TGTGCCAGCAGCCATTTTAGTGCGAAGGACACCGGGGAGCTGTTTTTT.

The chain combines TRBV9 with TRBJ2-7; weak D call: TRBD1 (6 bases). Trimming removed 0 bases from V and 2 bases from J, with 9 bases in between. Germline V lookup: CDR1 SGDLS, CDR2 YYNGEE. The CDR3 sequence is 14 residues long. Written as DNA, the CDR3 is TGTGCCAGCAGCGTAGCCGGGACAACCTACGAGCAGTACTTC. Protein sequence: CASSVAGTTYEQYF.

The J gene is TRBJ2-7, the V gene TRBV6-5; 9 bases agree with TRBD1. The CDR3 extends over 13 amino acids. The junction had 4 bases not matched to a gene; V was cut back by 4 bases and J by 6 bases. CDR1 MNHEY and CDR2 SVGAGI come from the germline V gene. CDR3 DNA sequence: TGTGCCAGCAGTTTGACAGGGGGTATCGAGCAGTACTTC. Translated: CASSLTGGIEQYF.

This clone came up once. This CDR3 reads CASRWEQGFKLFF. CDR3 in DNA: TGTGCCAGCAGATGGGAGCAGGGGTTTAAACTGTTTTTT. The chain joins TRBV21-1 to TRBJ1-4; TRBD1 was called by the table and not checked on the DNA. TRBV21-1 represents a pseudogene. The CDR3 is 13 amino acids.

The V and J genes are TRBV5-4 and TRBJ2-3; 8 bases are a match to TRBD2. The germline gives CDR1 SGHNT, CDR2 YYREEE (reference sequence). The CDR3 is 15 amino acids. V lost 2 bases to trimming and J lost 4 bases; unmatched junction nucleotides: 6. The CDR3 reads CASSFRGGPPDTQYF. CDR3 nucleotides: TGTGCCAGCAGCTTTCGGGGGGGGCCCCCAGATACGCAGTATTTT.

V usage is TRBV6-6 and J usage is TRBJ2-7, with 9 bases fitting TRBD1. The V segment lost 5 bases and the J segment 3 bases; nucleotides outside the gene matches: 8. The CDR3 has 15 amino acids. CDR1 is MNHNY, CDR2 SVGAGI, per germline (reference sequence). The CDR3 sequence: CASSPGQGDLYEQYF. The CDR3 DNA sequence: TGTGCCAGCAGTCCGGGACAGGGTGACCTCTACGAGCAGTACTTC.

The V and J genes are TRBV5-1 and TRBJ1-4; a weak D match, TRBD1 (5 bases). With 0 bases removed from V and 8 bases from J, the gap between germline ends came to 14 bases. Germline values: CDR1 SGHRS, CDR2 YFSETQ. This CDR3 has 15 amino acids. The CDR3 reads CASSLVSQAGEKLFF. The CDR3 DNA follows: TGCGCCAGCAGCTTGGTGTCACAGGCGGGCGAAAAACTGTTTTTT. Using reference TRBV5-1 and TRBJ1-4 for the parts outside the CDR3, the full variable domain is KAGVTQTPRYLIKTRGQQVTLSCSPISGHRSVSWYQQTPGQGLQFLFEYFSETQRNKGNFPGRFSGRQFSNSRSEMNVSTLELGDSALYLCASSLVSQAGEKLFFGSGTQLSVL.

The CDR3 nucleotides are TGTGCCAGCGGCCCGATTTGGTACAATGAGCAGTTCTTC. Encoded protein: CASGPIWYNEQFF. The chain combines TRBV7-6 with TRBJ2-1, with D unresolved. This CDR3 comprises 13 residues. Germline V gene lookup returns CDR1 SGHVS and CDR2 FNYEAQ. Trimming cost V 8 bases and J 4 bases, with 12 bases left between them.